A single sample gave rise to the 10 T cell receptor beta chains below, sequenced in a study of regulatory T cells in long-lasting Graves disease. Assembly of TCR beta libraries relied on iRepertoire HTBI primers together with Arm-PCR of CDR3 regions. TCRdb ran MiXCR on the multiplex PCR reads and lists one entry per CDR3 protein. The data contain about 430,000 distinct CDR3 sequences, over 12% of them singletons. The sample's time point: newly diagnosed GD, antithyroid drugs for less than 3 months. RNA isolated from PBMCs was used to make the TCR library. This sample also appeared in a second study, on T cells in Graves' hyperthyroidism and ophthalmopathy.

Material: peripheral blood mononuclear cells (PBMCs), obtained at new diagnosis, from a patient treated with antithyroid drugs. Receptors originate from a woman in her thirties or forties with Graves disease.

The rearrangement joins TRBV7-9 to TRBJ2-4; possibly TRBD1 for D (6 bases). Germline-derived CDR1 and CDR2 are SEHNR and FQNEAQ (reference sequence). Deletions cut 6 bases from V and 7 bases from J, with 10 bases between. This CDR3 is built from 12 residues. The CDR3 nucleotides read TGTGCCAGCAGACAGGGAAGTAACATTCAGTACTTC. Residues: CASRQGSNIQYF.

This clonotype has ten or more counts. This chain links TRBV5-1 with TRBJ2-3, with 8 bases fitting TRBD2. The trim removed 0 bases at V and 5 bases at J, leaving 5 bases unmatched. Germline CDR1 and CDR2: SGHRS and YFSETQ. This CDR3 comprises 15 residues. CDR3 in DNA: TGCGCCAGCAGCTTGGACGGGAGGGGGTTAGATACGCAGTATTTT. Encoded protein: CASSLDGRGLDTQYF. The full variable domain, in which reference TRBV5-1 and TRBJ2-3 provide the parts outside the CDR3, is KAGVTQTPRYLIKTRGQQVTLSCSPISGHRSVSWYQQTPGQGLQFLFEYFSETQRNKGNFPGRFSGRQFSNSRSEMNVSTLELGDSALYLCASSLDGRGLDTQYFGPGTRLTVL.

This clonotype has only one observation. V gene TRBV20-1 combines with J gene TRBJ2-1, with 9 bases fitting TRBD2. The junction had 6 bases not matched to a gene; V was cut back by 0 bases and J by 3 bases. Germline V gene sequence: CDR1 DFQATT, CDR2 SNEGSKA (reference sequence). The CDR3 contains 16 residues. CDR3 in amino acids: CSARDQLAGVYNEQFF. The CDR3 DNA sequence: TGCAGTGCTAGAGATCAACTAGCGGGCGTCTACAATGAGCAGTTCTTC.

This clonotype appeared many times. The J gene is TRBJ2-2, the V gene TRBV2; D perhaps matches TRBD2 (5 bases). Germline CDR1 and CDR2: SNHLY and FYNNEI. Trimming took 3 bases from V and 9 from J, leaving 8 bases between them. This CDR3 comprises 12 residues. The CDR3 DNA follows: TGTGCCAGCAGTGAGGGAGAAAGGGAGCTGTTTTTT. Amino acid sequence: CASSEGERELFF.

This clonotype was detected ten times or more. V gene TRBV2 combines with J gene TRBJ2-5, with D maybe TRBD2 (5 bases). Germline assignment: CDR1 SNHLY and CDR2 FYNNEI. The V end lost 4 bases, the J end lost 2 bases, and 11 bases lay between the germline ends. The CDR3 sequence is 14 residues long. The CDR3 DNA follows: TGTGCCAGCAGTGTTTCGACTACTCAAGAGACCCAGTACTTC. Its translation is CASSVSTTQETQYF.

A few counts support this clonotype. The CDR3 DNA reads as TGTGCCAGCAGGGTCTCAGGTTGGGTCAGTGGCTACACCTTC. This translates into CASRVSGWVSGYTF. The chain uses TRBV6-1 and TRBJ1-2, with D hard to call. This CDR3 has 14 amino acids. Looked up from germline, CDR1 is MNHNS and CDR2 is SASEGT. V dropped 6 bases and J dropped 7 bases, with 18 bases sitting between them.

Note on this clonotype: A much bigger clone sits one base away, suggesting this may be a read error. The chain uses TRBV6-2 or TRBV6-3 and TRBJ2-1; D not certain. V shed 6 bases and J shed 7 bases, with 7 bases lying between them. Per the germline V gene, CDR1 is MNHEY and CDR2 is SVGEGT. The CDR3 loop spans 11 amino acids. CDR3 coding DNA: TGTGCCAGCAGCAAGAGGAATGAGCAGTTCTTC. Its protein product is CASSKRNEQFF.

V and J are TRBV6-5 and TRBJ1-5; 9 bases match TRBD1. The CDR3 is made up of 14 amino acids. Germline assignment: CDR1 MNHEY and CDR2 SVGAGI. Trimming took 4 bases from V and 7 from J; bases not matched to a gene: 5. As DNA, the CDR3 is TGTGCCAGCAGTTCGGACAGGGGAGGCCAGCCCCAGCATTTT. Encoded protein: CASSSDRGGQPQHF.

Here the CDR3 reads CASLQGSTAETQYF. CDR3 bases: TGTGCCAGCCTTCAGGGCTCCACAGCGGAGACCCAGTACTTC. This chain links TRBV28 with TRBJ2-5; tentative D call: TRBD1 (5 bases). V was cut by 8 bases and J by 5 bases, with 18 bases left in between. Germline V lookup: CDR1 MDHEN, CDR2 SYDVKM. CDR3 length equals 14 residues. Filled out from reference TRBV28 and TRBJ2-5, the complete variable domain reads DVKVTQSSRYLVKRTGEKVFLECVQDMDHENMFWYRQDPGLGLRLIYFSYDVKMKEKGDIPEGYSVSREKKERFSLILESASTNQTSMYLCASLQGSTAETQYFGPGTRLLVL.

This clonotype was recorded many times. The rearrangement uses TRBV20-1 and TRBJ2-3, with a weak D call TRBD1 (5 bases). V dropped 4 bases and J dropped 0 bases, with 8 bases sitting between them. Germline V gene sequence: CDR1 DFQATT, CDR2 SNEGSKA (reference sequence). The CDR3 runs 13 residues. The CDR3 here is CSAIQGSTDTQYF. CDR3 DNA sequence: TGCAGTGCTATCCAGGGTAGCACAGATACGCAGTATTTT.